This TCR beta chain was captured in a study of T-cell reconstitution after alpha-beta-depleted transplantation in children. Study-level points and caveats: Reportedly, alpha-beta T cells present about two months post-transplant originated from several hundred expanded clones of graft origin. Hyperexpanded clones declined; after one year, newly produced T cells mostly supplied diversity.

J was trimmed by 3 bases and V by 3 bases; bases with no gene match: 3. In germline, CDR1 is SGHRS, CDR2 YFSETQ. There are 16 residues in the CDR3. Using unique molecular identifiers, the investigators prepared the TCRbeta library. TCRdb analysed the PCR reads with MiXCR anew, one entry per CDR3 protein. The top ten hold around 2% of the sample, which has about 640,000 distinct CDR3 sequences, over 10% seen once. Comment on this clonotype: Its antigen is still unknown.

The sample here was PBMCs, mostly from graft donor cells, taken 360 days after TCRalphabeta/CD19-depleted stem cell transplant. The sequence derives from a male patient between 5 and 17 years old who had a stem cell transplant for acute myeloid leukemia, so the T cells may come from the graft donor. The chain joins TRBV5-1 to TRBJ2-2; 12 bases match TRBD2. DNA of the CDR3: TGCGCCAGCAGCTCGGGACTAGCGGGTGACACCGGGGAGCTGTTTTTT. It codes for CASSSGLAGDTGELFF.